A selection of T cell receptor beta chains follows, all from one sample in a study of cytomegalovirus exposure and HLA in healthy donors. TCRdb's copy holds only in-frame clones and misses some; the assay was immunoSEQ multiplex PCR. Here the sample spans about 160,000 clones, approximately 81% being singletons. The specimen sequenced was PBMCs. The receptors here all came from a woman in her 30s in good health and CMV-seropositive. Each CDR3 is given with its conserved first and last residue. Each record gives: CDR3 DNA, CDR3 protein, V gene, D gene, CDR3 length, J gene, clone size. D genes are given only for firm matches. Size tells how often a clone was seen (once, few, many) or the class of an expanded clone, and some rows leave it out.

cdr3_nt: TGTGCCAGCAGCATACAGGGGCGCCCGGTCTACGAGCAGTACTTC
cdr3_aa: CASSIQGRPVYEQYF
v_call: TRBV7-2
d_call: TRBD1
cdr3_length: 15
j_call: TRBJ2-7
clone_size: few

cdr3_nt: TGTGCCAGCAGTTTCACAGGGTTCCAAGAGACCCAGTACTTC
cdr3_aa: CASSFTGFQETQYF
v_call: TRBV27
d_call: .
cdr3_length: 14
j_call: TRBJ2-5
clone_size: .

cdr3_nt: TGCAGTGCCAGAGGACAGGGCAAAGCTTTCTTT
cdr3_aa: CSARGQGKAFF
v_call: TRBV20-1
d_call: TRBD1
cdr3_length: 11
j_call: TRBJ1-1
clone_size: few

cdr3_nt: TGTGCCAGCAGCGTAGATGGATCTAGCGGGGGGGCAGGTAATGAGCAGTTCTTC
cdr3_aa: CASSVDGSSGGAGNEQFF
v_call: TRBV9
d_call: TRBD2
cdr3_length: 18
j_call: TRBJ2-1
clone_size: .

cdr3_nt: TGTGCCAGCAGCTTAGGATGGGAGAGCCAGTACTTC
cdr3_aa: CASSLGWESQYF
v_call: TRBV7-9
d_call: .
cdr3_length: 12
j_call: TRBJ2-5
clone_size: .

cdr3_nt: TGCAGCGGAGGGACTAGCGGGGCCGGAGATACGCAGTATTTT
cdr3_aa: CSGGTSGAGDTQYF
v_call: TRBV29-1
d_call: TRBD2
cdr3_length: 14
j_call: TRBJ2-3
clone_size: .

cdr3_nt: TGTGCCAGCAGCGACAGGGACGGGCAGTACTTC
cdr3_aa: CASSDRDGQYF
v_call: TRBV6-1
d_call: TRBD1
cdr3_length: 11
j_call: TRBJ2-7
clone_size: few

cdr3_nt: TGTGCCAGCAGCCCTGAGAGCAACTCCTACGAGCAGTACTTC
cdr3_aa: CASSPESNSYEQYF
v_call: TRBV5-6
d_call: .
cdr3_length: 14
j_call: TRBJ2-7
clone_size: .

cdr3_nt: TGTGCCAGCTCCGCGGGGTATAGCAATCAGCCCCAGCATTTT
cdr3_aa: CASSAGYSNQPQHF
v_call: TRBV25-1
d_call: .
cdr3_length: 14
j_call: TRBJ1-5
clone_size: .

cdr3_nt: TGTGCCAGCAGCCCTACTAACACTGAAGCTTTCTTT
cdr3_aa: CASSPTNTEAFF
v_call: TRBV6-5
d_call: .
cdr3_length: 12
j_call: TRBJ1-1
clone_size: few

cdr3_nt: TGTGCCAGCAGCTTTAGCAGGGTGGAAGGTGAAAAACTGTTTTTT
cdr3_aa: CASSFSRVEGEKLFF
v_call: TRBV11-2
d_call: .
cdr3_length: 15
j_call: TRBJ1-4
clone_size: .

cdr3_nt: TGTGCCAGTAGTCGTCAGGGGACAGTCCGCTCTGGAAACACCATATATTTT
cdr3_aa: CASSRQGTVRSGNTIYF
v_call: TRBV19
d_call: TRBD1
cdr3_length: 17
j_call: TRBJ1-3
clone_size: .

cdr3_nt: TGTGCCACATCCTCCGGGAGGGCTAACTATGGCTACACCTTC
cdr3_aa: CATSSGRANYGYTF
v_call: TRBV6-5
d_call: .
cdr3_length: 14
j_call: TRBJ1-2
clone_size: .

cdr3_nt: TGTGCCTGGCTAGGGGGTTCGAGGACTGAAGCTTTCTTT
cdr3_aa: CAWLGGSRTEAFF
v_call: TRBV30
d_call: .
cdr3_length: 13
j_call: TRBJ1-1
clone_size: .

cdr3_nt: TGTGCCAGCAGCCAAGGGCAGGGGAACACAGATACGCAGTATTTT
cdr3_aa: CASSQGQGNTDTQYF
v_call: TRBV4-2
d_call: .
cdr3_length: 15
j_call: TRBJ2-3
clone_size: .

cdr3_nt: TGTGCCAGCAGCCAGACAGGATACAATGAGCAGTTCTTC
cdr3_aa: CASSQTGYNEQFF
v_call: TRBV7-3
d_call: .
cdr3_length: 13
j_call: TRBJ2-1
clone_size: few

cdr3_nt: TGTGCCAGCAGCCCTAGGACAGGTATAACGTCTCGTGGCTACACCTTC
cdr3_aa: CASSPRTGITSRGYTF
v_call: TRBV7-2
d_call: TRBD1
cdr3_length: 16
j_call: TRBJ1-2
clone_size: .